The rows below give T cell receptor beta chains drawn from one sample of a study of blood T cell repertoires in COVID-19. The protocol was immunoSEQ multiplex PCR, while the TCRdb copy is restricted to in-frame clones and leaves out a portion. Of under 300,000 clones in the sample, around 91% were seen once. Material for sequencing was PBMCs or T cells enriched from blood (not recorded which). These receptors all come from a woman aged 18-29 years who had recovered from COVID-19. Both conserved end residues are part of each CDR3. The order of the fields is V gene, J gene, CDR3 protein.

v_call: TRBV4-2; j_call: TRBJ2-1; cdr3_aa: CASSLRTSGVSSYNEQFF
v_call: TRBV3-1/TRBV3-2; j_call: TRBJ2-1; cdr3_aa: CASSQELAGNPISYNEQFF
v_call: TRBV5-1; j_call: TRBJ2-7; cdr3_aa: CASSSGTYVYEQYF
v_call: TRBV5-1; j_call: TRBJ1-1; cdr3_aa: CASSSGDRGPPNTEAFF
v_call: TRBV7-3; j_call: TRBJ2-1; cdr3_aa: CASSRDRRNEQFF
v_call: TRBV6-1; j_call: TRBJ1-1; cdr3_aa: CASSERLGGGTEAFF
v_call: TRBV7-2; j_call: TRBJ2-5; cdr3_aa: CASSYPLQGGEYQETQYF
v_call: TRBV5-1; j_call: TRBJ1-2; cdr3_aa: CASSPGGLDGYTF
v_call: TRBV3-1/TRBV3-2; j_call: TRBJ2-7; cdr3_aa: CASSLAGLYEQYF
v_call: TRBV13; j_call: TRBJ2-2; cdr3_aa: CASSLVKGAGGELFF
v_call: TRBV4-1; j_call: TRBJ2-7; cdr3_aa: CASSQDLPGTGVYGEQYF
v_call: TRBV23-1; j_call: TRBJ2-2; cdr3_aa: CASSHLARGPPGELFF
v_call: TRBV30; j_call: TRBJ2-1; cdr3_aa: CAWSGTSGVNEQFF
v_call: TRBV7-9; j_call: TRBJ2-7; cdr3_aa: CASSLAAGDFYEQYF
v_call: TRBV5-8; j_call: TRBJ1-5; cdr3_aa: CASSSTGSNQPQHF
v_call: TRBV5-1; j_call: TRBJ2-1; cdr3_aa: CASSLVSRGGIEQFF
v_call: TRBV7-6; j_call: TRBJ2-7; cdr3_aa: CASSFGTSVGRTYEQYF
v_call: TRBV28; j_call: TRBJ2-6; cdr3_aa: CASSYPGTGAGANVLTF
v_call: TRBV5-1; j_call: TRBJ1-2; cdr3_aa: CASSSTGQPLAGYTF
v_call: TRBV21-1; j_call: TRBJ1-1; cdr3_aa: CASSVQGARTEAFF
v_call: TRBV5-3; j_call: TRBJ1-5; cdr3_aa: CARSSEGGPVVYQPQHF
v_call: TRBV5-8; j_call: TRBJ2-7; cdr3_aa: CASSSGKRTGTYGEQYF
v_call: TRBV6-6; j_call: TRBJ2-7; cdr3_aa: CASSRTSGGQSSYEQYF
v_call: TRBV27; j_call: TRBJ2-7; cdr3_aa: CASSLYSGTEAYEQYF
v_call: TRBV19; j_call: TRBJ1-1; cdr3_aa: CASRQGPEAFF
v_call: TRBV4-1; j_call: TRBJ2-5; cdr3_aa: CASSPNQGGVGETQYF